This T cell receptor (beta chain) is from a study of cytomegalovirus exposure and HLA in healthy donors. Study-wide findings and caveats: Productive rates of about 90% or about 30% were seen for most TCR beta V segments in an earlier analysis. HLA-A and HLA-B allele assignments for most subjects were reportedly predicted accurately using TCR beta sequences.

The germline V and J ends were trimmed by 5 bases and 6 bases, with 13 bases remaining between them. The CDR3 runs to 14 residues. Germline V gene data show CDR1 as SEHNR and CDR2 as FQNEAQ (reference sequence). The PCR had 60 Vbeta and 13 Jbeta primers. Profiled with immunoSEQ multiplex PCR; TCRdb holds only in-frame clones, not every one. The sample records some 150,000 clones, nearly 80% being singletons. As concerns this clone: Its antigen remains unidentified.

This chain links TRBV7-9 with TRBJ2-2, with D perhaps TRBD2 (5 bases). The sequencing sample was made of PBMCs. The sequence was obtained from a male donor in good health and CMV-seronegative. The CDR3 coding sequence is TGTGCCAGCAGCCTCGGGGTTGGGCCCGGGGAGCTGTTTTTT. It specifies CASSLGVGPGELFF.